This TCR beta chain was observed in a study of shared clonotypes between healthy human individuals. Per the original data handling: ImmunoSEQ junction-only sequences lacked quality scores, so their filtering differed. Some clones are missing from TCRdb's copy, which holds only in-frame ones; the method was immunoSEQ multiplex PCR. The V and J calls and the clone size are those of that table, but D and trimming were determined from the DNA. The sample has millions of clones; around 94% are singletons. Germline V gene data show CDR1 as SGHRS and CDR2 as YFSETQ. Trimming removed 1 base from V and 5 bases from J, with 12 bases in between. This CDR3 region has 14 residues. Notes on this clone: The target antigen is unknown.

Regarding the study as a whole: For sorted subsets, rarefaction showed incomplete sequencing despite large depth.

The sequence came from a young man in good health. Material for sequencing was naive CD4+ T cells sorted from blood. Subset meaning: CD45RA+ positively selected. The V gene is TRBV5-1, the J gene TRBJ2-5; D unclear. CDR3 in amino acids: CASSLSDRSETQYF. CDR3 sequence (DNA): TGCGCCAGCAGCTTGTCGGACCGTAGTGAGACCCAGTACTTC.